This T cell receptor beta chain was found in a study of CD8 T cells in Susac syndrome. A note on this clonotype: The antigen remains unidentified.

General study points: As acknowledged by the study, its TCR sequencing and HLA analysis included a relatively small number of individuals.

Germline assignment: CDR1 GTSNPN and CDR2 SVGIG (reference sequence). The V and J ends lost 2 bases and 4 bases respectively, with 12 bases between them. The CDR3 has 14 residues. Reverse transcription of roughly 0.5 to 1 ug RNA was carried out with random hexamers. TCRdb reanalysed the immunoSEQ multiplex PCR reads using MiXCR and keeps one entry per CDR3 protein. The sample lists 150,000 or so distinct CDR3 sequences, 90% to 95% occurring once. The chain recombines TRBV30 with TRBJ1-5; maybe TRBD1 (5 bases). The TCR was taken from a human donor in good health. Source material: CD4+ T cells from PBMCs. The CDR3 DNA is TGTGCCTGGAGTAGAAGGGGTAGAAATCAGCCCCAGCATTTT. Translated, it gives CAWSRRGRNQPQHF.